This T cell receptor (beta chain) is drawn from a study of T cells expressing NK-cell markers. Study-level findings and limits: The share of CD8+ T cells held by dominant NKG2C+ clonotypes was roughly 1.0-8% in over 5 donors. Nothing established the HCMV specificity of expanded NKG2C+ T cell clones.

The CDR3 is made up of 14 amino acids. TCRdb re-analyzed the 5' RACE reads; it lists each CDR3 protein once, without DNA. This table lists about 160,000 distinct CDR3 sequences. To note about this clonotype: Antigen: not known.

The specimen sequenced was blood T cells: a sorted CD56 or NKG2C T cell subset, CD4+ or CD8+ T cells, or bulk PBMC T cells (not recorded which). This chain uses TRBV12-3 or TRBV12-4 with TRBJ2-5; TCRdb's D gene call, TRBD2, goes unchecked for lack of DNA. This receptor was taken from a man between 18 and 69 years old in good health. CDR3 residues: CASSQGPYQETQYF.